This TCR beta chain was sequenced in a study of OX40 agonist ivuxolimab in advanced cancers. Study at large: In this trial design, patients received ivuxolimab intravenously at 0.01 to 10 mg/kg every 2 weeks. Under the entry rules, prior anti-PD-1, anti-PD-L1 or anti-CTLA-4 therapy was allowed, and approximately 36% had some.

Germline lookup yields CDR1 MNHEY and CDR2 SMNVEV (reference sequence). CDR3 length: 16 residues. Germline trimming cut 7 bases from V and 4 bases from J; bases unmatched to any gene: 12. Sequencing used immunoSEQ multiplex PCR; TCRdb keeps in-frame clones, though not all of them. This sample has about 62,000 clones, with more than 85% found just once. The source of this sequence is an adult with an advanced solid tumor such as melanoma, head and neck, liver or kidney cancer. Sample: CD4+ or CD8+ T cells sorted from blood, taken in a trial of the OX40 agonist ivuxolimab. The chain uses TRBV27 and TRBJ2-2; 7 bases map to TRBD2. For the CDR3, the DNA is TGTGCCAGCACTCCGGGTAGCGGGCCAGTCACCGGGGAGCTGTTTTTT. This gives the protein CASTPGSGPVTGELFF.